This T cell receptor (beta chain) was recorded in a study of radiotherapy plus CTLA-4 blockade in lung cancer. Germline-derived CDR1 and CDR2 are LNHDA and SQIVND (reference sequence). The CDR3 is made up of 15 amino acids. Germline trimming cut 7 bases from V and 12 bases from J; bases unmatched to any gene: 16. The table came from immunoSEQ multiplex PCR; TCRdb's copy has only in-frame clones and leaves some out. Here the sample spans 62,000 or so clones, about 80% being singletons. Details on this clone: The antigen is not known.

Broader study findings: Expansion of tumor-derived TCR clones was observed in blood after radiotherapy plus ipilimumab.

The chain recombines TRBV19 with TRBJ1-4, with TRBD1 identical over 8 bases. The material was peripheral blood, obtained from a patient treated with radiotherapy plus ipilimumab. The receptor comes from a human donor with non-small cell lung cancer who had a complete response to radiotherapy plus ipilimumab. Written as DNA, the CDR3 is TGTGCCAGTACCGAAACAGGGGGTGGCCCTAGGGAACTGTTTTTT. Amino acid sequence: CASTETGGGPRELFF.